These 30 T cell receptor beta chains came from one sample sequenced in a study of spatial heterogeneity in lung cancer (dated by TCRdb to between 2018 and 2021). Interpreted using the paper, the time point label stands for: sample taken at primary tumor resection. The library was produced with 5' RACE. Sequencing relied on a NextSeq 500. TCRdb redid the processing of the public reads, applying fastp at Q25 and MiXCR, and retained in-frame beta chains. Each CDR3 protein appears once, grouped with its most common genes and DNA. This sample has roughly 15,000 distinct CDR3 sequences in its table, and 3.6% of those were observed once. Clones ranked in the top ten supply roughly 10% of the sample. The sample in question was normal lung tissue next to the tumor, obtained at surgery. Every receptor here comes from a male donor with early-stage non-small cell lung cancer.

Ten or more counts support this clonotype. A library prepared for alpha chains yielded this beta chain as an off-target read; its size is of little meaning. The CDR3 nucleotides read TGTGCCAGCAGCTCCCTCAGCCCTGGGACTAGCGGGAGGAATGAGCAGTTCTTC. Residues: CASSSLSPGTSGRNEQFF. The V gene is TRBV11-2, the J gene TRBJ2-1, with 15 bases fitting TRBD2. The trim removed 4 bases at V and 7 bases at J, leaving 11 bases unmatched. There are 18 residues in the CDR3. Per the germline V gene, CDR1 is SGHAT and CDR2 is FQNNGV.

This clonotype was observed many times. This beta chain turned up in a library designed for alpha chains; as an off-target read, its abundance says little. CDR3 sequence: CSAVHLSGRAKETQYF. The CDR3 DNA reads as TGCAGTGCCGTCCACCTTAGCGGGAGAGCGAAAGAGACCCAGTACTTC. This chain links TRBV20-1 with TRBJ2-5, with 9 positions matching TRBD2. V lost 6 bases and J lost 3; bases outside the gene matches: 14. Germline V gene lookup returns CDR1 DFQATT and CDR2 SNEGSKA (reference sequence). CDR3 size: 16 residues.

This clonotype was detected ten times or more. This beta chain is off target for a library built for alpha chains, so its abundance means little. J is TRBJ2-7 and V is TRBV10-2; 7 bases fit TRBD1. V lost 8 bases and J lost 3; bases outside the gene matches: 13. Germline CDR1 and CDR2: WSHSY and SAAADI. This CDR3 region has 15 residues. CDR3 amino acids: CASSPPGTDFYEQYF. The CDR3 bases are TGCGCCAGCTCCCCTCCCGGGACAGATTTCTACGAGCAGTACTTC.

This clonotype is judged large (0.1 to 1%). The size of this beta chain means little, since it is a stray read in a library made for alpha chains. The J gene is TRBJ2-3, the V gene TRBV7-2, with D possibly matching TRBD2 (6 bases). CDR1 is SGHTA, CDR2 FQGNSA, per germline. CDR3 length: 14 residues. The V and J ends lost 5 bases and 2 bases respectively, with 11 bases between them. The CDR3 nucleotides read TGTGCCAGCAGCCGGGGACTTAACACAGATACGCAGTATTTT. This translates into CASSRGLNTDTQYF.

This clonotype is medium-sized (0.01 to 0.1%) within its sample. Because this beta chain is a stray read in a library intended to capture alpha chains, its abundance should not be given much weight. This chain uses TRBV4-1 with TRBJ2-7, with a weak D call TRBD2 (5 bases). The length of the CDR3 is 14 residues. In germline, CDR1 is MGHRA, CDR2 YSYEKL. Trimming stripped 1 base from V and 1 base from J, with 8 bases between. CDR3 sequence reads: CASSQVSGSYEQYF. The CDR3 region has the DNA TGCGCCAGCAGCCAAGTAAGCGGATCCTACGAGCAGTACTTC.

This clonotype was observed at least ten times. This beta chain is an unintended read in a library built for alpha chains; its size means little. CDR3 bases: TGTGCCAGCAGCTATGGACAGGGGGCTTCAGAAGCTTTCTTT. Residues: CASSYGQGASEAFF. The chain has TRBV6-2 or TRBV6-3 and TRBJ1-1, with 11 bases fitting TRBD1. The CDR3 is 14 residues long. V dropped 6 bases and J dropped 8; count of bases not matched to a gene: 8. Germline assignment: CDR1 MNHEY and CDR2 SVGEGT.

This clonotype has at least ten counts. The library was prepared for alpha chains; this beta chain is a stray read, so its frequency means little. The CDR3 loop is CASSLGTQETQYF. Here the CDR3 DNA reads TGTGCCAGCAGCCTAGGGACGCAAGAGACCCAGTACTTC. This chain connects TRBV2 to TRBJ2-5; TRBD1 or TRBD2 may be the D gene (5 bases each). V lost 6 bases and J 2 bases, leaving 10 bases between the germline ends. There are 13 residues in the CDR3. Germline values: CDR1 SNHLY, CDR2 FYNNEI.

The sample holds many counts of this clonotype. With the library built for alpha chains, this beta chain is off target and its frequency is not meaningful. The rearrangement uses TRBV7-2 and TRBJ1-2, with 7 bases matching TRBD1. After removal of 5 bases from V and 0 bases from J, the junction contained 6 bases not matched to a gene. The CDR3 spans 15 residues. Looked up from germline, CDR1 is SGHTA and CDR2 is FQGNSA. The CDR3, as DNA: TGTGCCAGCAGCCCCGACAGGGTTACTAACTATGGCTACACCTTC. It codes for CASSPDRVTNYGYTF.

This clonotype was seen ten or more times. This beta chain was picked up by a library intended for alpha chains and is off target, so its count carries little meaning. The V call is TRBV5-6, the J call TRBJ2-7; no definite D call. The CDR3 runs to 12 residues. The germline CDR1 and CDR2 sequences are SGHDT and YYEEEE. V was trimmed by 0 bases and J by 3 bases, leaving 4 bases between them. The CDR3 DNA reads TGTGCCAGCAGCTTGGGCGACTACGAGCAGTACTTC. This codes for CASSLGDYEQYF. Full variable domain (missing parts from reference TRBV5-6 and TRBJ2-7): DAGVTQSPTHLIKTRGQQVTLRCSPKSGHDTVSWYQQALGQGPQFIFQYYEEEERQRGNFPDRFSGHQFPNYSSELNVNALLLGDSALYLCASSLGDYEQYFGPGTRLTVT.

This clonotype was seen repeatedly, ten times or more. Because the library targeted alpha chains, this beta chain is an off-target read whose size means little. This chain uses TRBV5-4 with TRBJ2-5, with 11 bases aligning to TRBD1. Germline CDR1 SGHNT, CDR2 YYREEE (reference sequence). There are 14 residues in the CDR3. V trimming: 4 bases; J trimming: 3 bases; junction bases outside the gene matches: 2. As DNA, the CDR3 is TGTGCCAGCAGCCGGACAGGGGGCGAAGAGACCCAGTACTTC. Protein sequence: CASSRTGGEETQYF.

This clonotype is labeled as medium-sized (0.01 to 0.1%). Little can be read into the size of this beta chain, an off-target read in a library designed for alpha chains. The chain uses TRBV10-3 and TRBJ2-1; no firm D call. The germline gives CDR1 ENHRY, CDR2 SYGVKD. Trimming removed 4 bases at V and 7 bases at J, with 11 bases between. CDR3 length: 13 residues. The CDR3 nucleotides read TGTGCCATCAGTGTGGAAGGATTGAATGAGCAGTTCTTC. Its translation: CAISVEGLNEQFF.

This clonotype was counted many times. For a library built for alpha chains, this beta chain is a stray read; little rests on its size. The genes are TRBV6-2 or TRBV6-3 and TRBJ2-2; TRBD2 might be the D (5 bases). CDR3 length: 14 amino acids. The germline V gene encodes CDR1 MNHEY and CDR2 SVGEGT. V lost 7 bases and J 6 bases, leaving 15 bases between the germline ends. In DNA form, the CDR3 reads TGTGCCAGCATTAGGTCAATGGAGGCCGGGGAGCTGTTTTTT. Translation gives CASIRSMEAGELFF.

Ten or more counts support this clonotype. Found in a library prepared for alpha chains, this beta chain is an off-target read, and its abundance has little meaning. The chain employs TRBV7-8 and TRBJ2-1, with D maybe TRBD2 (6 bases). In germline, CDR1 is SGHVS, CDR2 FQNEAQ. This CDR3 region has 16 residues. Trimming pared 4 bases from V and 3 bases from J, leaving 16 bases between. CDR3 bases: TGTGCCAGCAGCTCGCGTCTACGGGGGAGCTACAATGAGCAGTTCTTC. Residues: CASSSRLRGSYNEQFF.

This clonotype showed up many times. Because the library targeted alpha chains, this beta chain is an off-target read whose size means little. The chain employs TRBV5-4 and TRBJ2-7; D gene uncertain. Germline V gives CDR1 SGHNT, CDR2 YYREEE (reference sequence). V was shortened by 0 bases and J by 1 base, with 11 bases between the two germline ends. The CDR3 totals 15 residues. For the CDR3, the DNA is TGTGCCAGCAGCTTGGCAGTCTCAGGTTCCTACGAGCAGTACTTC. It translates to CASSLAVSGSYEQYF.

This clonotype was detected many times. For a library built for alpha chains, this beta chain is a stray read; little rests on its size. The genes are TRBV5-1 and TRBJ2-3; weak D call: TRBD2 (5 bases). This CDR3 contains 14 residues. Trimming cost V 5 bases and J 0 bases, with 10 bases left between them. The germline V gene has CDR1 SGHRS and CDR2 YFSETQ. CDR3 protein: CASRGGISTDTQYF. CDR3 coding DNA: TGCGCCAGCAGAGGAGGCATTAGCACAGATACGCAGTATTTT. Supplemented by reference TRBV5-1 and TRBJ2-3, the full variable domain reads KAGVTQTPRYLIKTRGQQVTLSCSPISGHRSVSWYQQTPGQGLQFLFEYFSETQRNKGNFPGRFSGRQFSNSRSEMNVSTLELGDSALYLCASRGGISTDTQYFGPGTRLTVL.

Ten or more counts support this clonotype. In a library made to pick up alpha chains, this beta chain is a stray read with a size that means little. The chain is built from TRBV4-1 and TRBJ1-5; 9 nucleotides align to TRBD1. Germline CDR1 and CDR2: MGHRA and YSYEKL. CDR3 length: 16 residues. V shed 3 bases and J 6 bases; nucleotides not matched to a gene: 9. The CDR3, as DNA: TGCGCCAGCAGCCAGGGACAGGGCCCGCTGGGTCAGCCCCAGCATTTT. It is translated as CASSQGQGPLGQPQHF.

This clonotype was seen repeatedly, ten times or more. The library was prepared for alpha chains; this beta chain is a stray read, so its frequency means little. This chain links TRBV29-1 with TRBJ2-1; 10 bases are a match to TRBD1. Per the germline V gene, CDR1 is SQVTM and CDR2 is ANQGSEA. With 8 bases clipped from V and 3 bases from J, the junction kept 4 bases outside the gene matches. The CDR3 is made up of 13 amino acids. CDR3: CSTGQGSYNEQFF. The CDR3 coding sequence is TGCAGCACGGGACAGGGGAGCTACAATGAGCAGTTCTTC.

This clonotype was seen at least ten times. The library was prepared for alpha chains; this beta chain is a stray read, so its frequency means little. The rearrangement uses TRBV29-1 and TRBJ2-7, with 10 bases lining up with TRBD2. This CDR3 contains 13 residues. Germline V gene lookup returns CDR1 SQVTM and CDR2 ANQGSEA. The ends lost 6 bases at V and 3 bases at J; junction bases unmatched: 5. CDR3 amino acids: CSVILAGIYEQYF. The CDR3, as DNA: TGCAGCGTCATACTAGCGGGGATCTACGAGCAGTACTTC.

This clonotype was seen ten or more times. This beta chain is an unintended read in a library built for alpha chains; its size means little. The rearrangement links TRBV6-5 to TRBJ2-6; TRBD2 might be the D (5 bases). The CDR3 is 13 residues long. Trimming cost V 6 bases and J 4 bases, with 7 bases left between them. The germline V gene has CDR1 MNHEY and CDR2 SVGAGI. The CDR3 loop is CASRRAGANVLTF. The CDR3 DNA sequence: TGTGCCAGCAGGAGGGCAGGGGCCAACGTCCTGACTTTC.

Many counts were recorded for this clonotype. Because the library targeted alpha chains, this beta chain is an off-target read whose size means little. The chain joins TRBV6-2 or TRBV6-3 to TRBJ1-5; D may be TRBD1 (5 bases). CDR1 and CDR2 (germline): MNHEY, SVGEGT. This CDR3 region has 15 residues. The V end was cut by 1 base, the J end by 0 bases, with 7 bases between. CDR3 sequence: CASSYWGNSNQPQHF. CDR3 DNA sequence: TGTGCCAGCAGTTACTGGGGGAATAGCAATCAGCCCCAGCATTTT.

This clonotype came up many times. Little can be read into the size of this beta chain, an off-target read in a library designed for alpha chains. J is TRBJ1-4 and V is TRBV7-9; D may be TRBD1 (6 bases). CDR1 and CDR2 from the germline V gene are SEHNR and FQNEAQ (reference sequence). The length of the CDR3 is 14 residues. With 4 bases removed from V and 8 bases from J, the gap between germline ends came to 14 bases. The CDR3 region is CASSSRGGGEKLFF. The CDR3 DNA sequence: TGTGCCAGCAGCTCCAGGGGAGGAGGAGAAAAACTGTTTTTT.

This clonotype was observed at least ten times. This beta chain is an unintended read in a library built for alpha chains; its size means little. J is TRBJ2-5 and V is TRBV27; D perhaps matches TRBD2 (6 bases). Germline V gene data show CDR1 as MNHEY and CDR2 as SMNVEV (reference sequence). There are 15 residues in the CDR3. The V and J ends lost 5 bases and 4 bases respectively, with 17 bases between them. CDR3 DNA sequence: TGTGCCAGCAGTCTAGCGTCCCAGGGACGAGAGACCCAGTACTTC. This translates into CASSLASQGRETQYF.

Ten or more counts support this clonotype. With the library built for alpha chains, this beta chain is off target and its frequency is not meaningful. The rearrangement uses TRBV10-3 and TRBJ2-7; TRBD1 matches 7 bases. V shed 6 bases and J 3 bases; nucleotides not matched to a gene: 11. Germline CDR1 reads ENHRY; CDR2 reads SYGVKD. This CDR3 region has 15 residues. The CDR3 is CAISAGTELLYEQYF. The CDR3 region has the DNA TGTGCCATCAGCGCCGGGACAGAGCTACTCTACGAGCAGTACTTC.

This clonotype was seen ten or more times. The library was built for alpha chains, so this beta chain is an off-target read and its size means little. The rearrangement links TRBV2 to TRBJ1-2; 9 bases line up with TRBD1. This CDR3 comprises 12 residues. Unmatched junction bases numbered 4, after V lost 7 bases and J lost 7 bases. The germline V gene has CDR1 SNHLY and CDR2 FYNNEI. CDR3 protein: CASTLQGAGYTF. CDR3 sequence (DNA): TGTGCCAGCACCCTACAGGGGGCTGGCTACACCTTC.

Ten or more counts support this clonotype. The size of this beta chain means little, since it is a stray read in a library made for alpha chains. The chain is built from TRBV9 and TRBJ2-4, with 8 nucleotides matching TRBD2. After removal of 0 bases from V and 5 bases from J, the junction contained 7 bases not matched to a gene. CDR3 length: 16 amino acids. Looked up from germline, CDR1 is SGDLS and CDR2 is YYNGEE. As DNA, the CDR3 is TGTGCCAGCAGCGTAGCAACGGGAGGGGCCGAAAACATTCAGTACTTC. This gives the protein CASSVATGGAENIQYF.

This clonotype was recorded at least ten times. This beta chain turned up in a library designed for alpha chains; as an off-target read, its abundance says little. CDR3 DNA sequence: TGTGCCAGCAGAACCGGGAGTACGCAGTATTTT. This gives the protein CASRTGSTQYF. The gene calls are TRBV3-1 and TRBJ2-3; TRBD2 is a possible D gene (6 bases). This CDR3 has 11 amino acids. CDR1 is LGHDT, CDR2 YNNKEL, per germline (reference sequence). Between the trimmed V and J ends, which lost 6 bases and 8 bases, there was a span of 9 bases.

This clonotype was observed at least ten times. As an off-target read in a library built for alpha chains, this beta chain has a frequency of little significance. J is TRBJ2-5 and V is TRBV5-1; 8 nucleotides agree with TRBD1. Germline CDR1 and CDR2: SGHRS and YFSETQ. V was pared by 0 bases and J by 2 bases, with 0 bases of the junction left unmatched. The CDR3 has 14 residues. CDR3 sequence reads: CASSLGTGQETQYF. The CDR3 coding sequence is TGCGCCAGCAGCTTGGGGACAGGGCAAGAGACCCAGTACTTC.

Points on this clonotype: Since the library was made to target alpha chains, this beta chain is a stray read and its abundance is not meaningful. The chain recombines TRBV20-1 with TRBJ1-3, with D possibly matching TRBD1 (6 bases). Germline V gene data show CDR1 as DFQATT and CDR2 as SNEGSKA (reference sequence). The V gene lost 5 bases and the J gene lost 2 bases, with 13 bases spanning the gap. The CDR3 covers 14 residues. CDR3 coding DNA: TGCAGTGCTTTCGACAGGACTACTGGAAACACCATATATTTT. Amino acid sequence: CSAFDRTTGNTIYF.

This clonotype came up many times. The library was built for alpha chains, so this beta chain is an off-target read and its size means little. The CDR3 nucleotides are TGTGCCAGCAGCTTACTACAGGGCCCAGCTTTCTTT. Encoded protein: CASSLLQGPAFF. V gene TRBV7-2 combines with J gene TRBJ1-1, with D perhaps matching TRBD1 (6 bases). The CDR3 has 12 amino acids. Germline CDR1 reads SGHTA; CDR2 reads FQGNSA. Deletions cut 2 bases from V and 10 bases from J, with 11 bases between.

This clonotype was seen many times. Found in a library prepared for alpha chains, this beta chain is an off-target read, and its abundance has little meaning. The rearrangement joins TRBV2 to TRBJ2-5, with 10 positions matching TRBD2. CDR1 is SNHLY and CDR2 is FYNNEI in the germline V gene. Trimming removed 6 bases from V and 5 bases from J; junction bases left unmatched: 9. There are 15 residues in the CDR3. CDR3 sequence (DNA): TGTGCCAGCAGAGCTAGCGGGAGTATAGGGGAGACCCAGTACTTC. It translates to CASRASGSIGETQYF. The entire variable domain, with the rest obtained from reference TRBV2 and TRBJ2-5, is as follows: EPEVTQTPSHQVTQMGQEVILRCVPISNHLYFYWYRQILGQKVEFLVSFYNNEISEKSEIFDDQFSVERPDGSNFTLKIRSTKLEDSAMYFCASRASGSIGETQYFGPGTRLLVL.